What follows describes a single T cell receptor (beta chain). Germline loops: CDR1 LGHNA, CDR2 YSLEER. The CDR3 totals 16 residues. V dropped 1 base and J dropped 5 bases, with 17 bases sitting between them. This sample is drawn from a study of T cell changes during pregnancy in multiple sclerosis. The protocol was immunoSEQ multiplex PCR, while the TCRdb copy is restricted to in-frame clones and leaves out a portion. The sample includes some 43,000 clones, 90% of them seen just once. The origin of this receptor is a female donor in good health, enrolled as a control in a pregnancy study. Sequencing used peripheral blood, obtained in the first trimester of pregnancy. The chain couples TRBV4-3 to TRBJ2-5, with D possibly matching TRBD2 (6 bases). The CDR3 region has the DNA TGCGCCAGCAGCCAAGGGGACGGGAGAGTGCTCGAGACCCAGTACTTC. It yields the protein CASSQGDGRVLETQYF.